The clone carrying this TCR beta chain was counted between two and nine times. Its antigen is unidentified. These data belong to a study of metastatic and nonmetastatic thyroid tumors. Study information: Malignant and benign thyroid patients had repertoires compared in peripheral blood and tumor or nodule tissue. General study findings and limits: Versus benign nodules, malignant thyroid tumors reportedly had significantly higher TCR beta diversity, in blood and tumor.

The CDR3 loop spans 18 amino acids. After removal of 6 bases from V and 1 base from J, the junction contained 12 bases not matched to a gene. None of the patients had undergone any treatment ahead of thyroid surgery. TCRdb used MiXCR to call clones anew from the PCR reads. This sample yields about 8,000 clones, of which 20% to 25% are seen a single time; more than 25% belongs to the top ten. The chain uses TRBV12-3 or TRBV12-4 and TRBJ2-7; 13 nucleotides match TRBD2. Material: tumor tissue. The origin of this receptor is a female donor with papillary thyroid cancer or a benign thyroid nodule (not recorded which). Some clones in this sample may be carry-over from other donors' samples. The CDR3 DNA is TGTGCCAGCAGCCAGGCGGGACTAGCGGGACGGGGATCCTACGAGCAGTACTTC. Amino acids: CASSQAGLAGRGSYEQYF.